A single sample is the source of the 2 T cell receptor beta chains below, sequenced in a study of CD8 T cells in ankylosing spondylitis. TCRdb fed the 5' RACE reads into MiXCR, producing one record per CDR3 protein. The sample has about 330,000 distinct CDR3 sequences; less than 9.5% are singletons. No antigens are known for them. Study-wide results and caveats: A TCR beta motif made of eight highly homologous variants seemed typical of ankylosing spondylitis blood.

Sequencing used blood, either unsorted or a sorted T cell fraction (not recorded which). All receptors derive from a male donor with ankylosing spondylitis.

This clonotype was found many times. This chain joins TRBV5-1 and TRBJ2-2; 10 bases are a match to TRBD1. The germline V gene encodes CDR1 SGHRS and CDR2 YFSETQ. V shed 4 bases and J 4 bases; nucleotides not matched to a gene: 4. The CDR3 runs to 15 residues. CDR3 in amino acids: CASSETGGVTGELFF. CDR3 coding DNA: TGCGCCAGCAGCGAGACAGGGGGCGTCACCGGGGAGCTGTTTTTT.

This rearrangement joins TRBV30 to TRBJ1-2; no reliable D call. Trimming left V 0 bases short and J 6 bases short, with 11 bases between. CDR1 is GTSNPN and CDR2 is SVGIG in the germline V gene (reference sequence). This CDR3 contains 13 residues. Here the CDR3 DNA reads TGTGCCTGGAGTGTAGTAACTTACAATGGCTACACCTTC. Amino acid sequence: CAWSVVTYNGYTF. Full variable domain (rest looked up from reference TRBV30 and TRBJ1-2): SQTIHQWPATLVQPVGSPLSLECTVEGTSNPNLYWYRQAAGRGLQLLFYSVGIGQISSEVPQNLSASRPQDRQFILSSKKLLLSDSGFYLCAWSVVTYNGYTFGSGTRLTVV.